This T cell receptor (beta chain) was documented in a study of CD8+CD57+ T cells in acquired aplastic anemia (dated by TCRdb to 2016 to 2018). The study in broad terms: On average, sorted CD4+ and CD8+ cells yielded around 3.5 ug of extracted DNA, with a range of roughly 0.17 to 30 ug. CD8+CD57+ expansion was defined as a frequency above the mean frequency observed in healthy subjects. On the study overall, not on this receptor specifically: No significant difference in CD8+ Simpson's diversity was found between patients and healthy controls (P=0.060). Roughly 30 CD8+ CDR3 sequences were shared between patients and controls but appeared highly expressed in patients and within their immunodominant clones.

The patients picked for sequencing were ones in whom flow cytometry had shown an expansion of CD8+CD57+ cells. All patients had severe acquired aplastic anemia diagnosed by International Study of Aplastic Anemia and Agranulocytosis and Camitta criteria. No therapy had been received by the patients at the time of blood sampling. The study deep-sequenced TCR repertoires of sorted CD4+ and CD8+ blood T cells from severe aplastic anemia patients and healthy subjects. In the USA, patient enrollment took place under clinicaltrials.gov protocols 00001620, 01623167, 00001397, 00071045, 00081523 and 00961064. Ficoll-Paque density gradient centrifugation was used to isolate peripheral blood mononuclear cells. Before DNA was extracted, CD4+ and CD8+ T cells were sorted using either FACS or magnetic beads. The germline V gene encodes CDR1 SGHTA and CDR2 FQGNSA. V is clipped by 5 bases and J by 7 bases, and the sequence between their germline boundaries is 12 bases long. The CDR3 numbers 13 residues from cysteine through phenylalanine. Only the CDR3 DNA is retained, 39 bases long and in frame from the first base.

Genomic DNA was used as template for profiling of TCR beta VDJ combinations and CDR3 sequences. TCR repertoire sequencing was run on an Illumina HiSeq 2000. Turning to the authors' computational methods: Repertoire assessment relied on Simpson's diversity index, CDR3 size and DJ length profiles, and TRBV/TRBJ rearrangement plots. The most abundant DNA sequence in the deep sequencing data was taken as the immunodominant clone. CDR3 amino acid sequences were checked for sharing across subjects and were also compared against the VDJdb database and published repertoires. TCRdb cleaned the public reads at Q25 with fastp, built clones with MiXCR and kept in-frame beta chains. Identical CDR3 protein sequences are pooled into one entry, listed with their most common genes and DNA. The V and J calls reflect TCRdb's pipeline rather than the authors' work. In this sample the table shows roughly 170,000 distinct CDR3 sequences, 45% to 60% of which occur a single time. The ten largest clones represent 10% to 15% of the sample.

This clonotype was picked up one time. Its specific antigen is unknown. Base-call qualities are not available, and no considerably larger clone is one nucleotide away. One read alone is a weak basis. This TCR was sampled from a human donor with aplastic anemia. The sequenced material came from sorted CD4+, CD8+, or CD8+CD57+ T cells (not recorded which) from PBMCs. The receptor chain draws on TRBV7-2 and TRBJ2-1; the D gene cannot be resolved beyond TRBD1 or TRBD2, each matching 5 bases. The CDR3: CASSRDGDNEQFF. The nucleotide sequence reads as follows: TGTGCCAGCAGCAGGGACGGCGATAATGAGCAGTTCTTC.